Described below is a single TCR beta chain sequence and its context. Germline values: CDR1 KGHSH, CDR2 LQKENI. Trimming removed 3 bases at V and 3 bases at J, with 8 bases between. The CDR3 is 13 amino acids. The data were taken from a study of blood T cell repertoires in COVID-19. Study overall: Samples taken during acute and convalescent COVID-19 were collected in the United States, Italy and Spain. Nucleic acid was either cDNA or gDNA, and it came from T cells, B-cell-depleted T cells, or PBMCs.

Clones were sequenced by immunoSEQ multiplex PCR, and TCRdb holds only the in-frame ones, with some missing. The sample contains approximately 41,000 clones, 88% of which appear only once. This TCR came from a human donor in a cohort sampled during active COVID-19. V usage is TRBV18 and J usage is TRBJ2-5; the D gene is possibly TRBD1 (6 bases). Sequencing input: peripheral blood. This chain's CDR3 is CASSPGAKETQYF. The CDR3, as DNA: TGTGCCAGCTCACCGGGGGCTAAAGAGACCCAGTACTTC.